The rows below give T cell receptor beta chains drawn from one sample of a study of T cell changes during pregnancy in multiple sclerosis. Profiling relied on immunoSEQ multiplex PCR, and the TCRdb table lists in-frame clones only, not all of them. The table has 65,000 to 75,000 clones, around 90% seen once; the top ten hold approximately 3.3%. The source was peripheral blood, collected after pregnancy. These receptors all come from a female donor in good health, enrolled as a control in a pregnancy study. Each CDR3 is given with its conserved first and last residue. A D gene is named only where the DNA matches it firmly. Size is omitted from some rows. Given values are once, few, many or a class for expanded clones.

size | D | J | V | DNA | CDR3
. | . | TRBJ2-1 | TRBV18 | TGTGCCAGCTCACCGGTGTCACATAGAGGCAGTGAGCAGTTCTTC | CASSPVSHRGSEQFF
. | TRBD1 | TRBJ2-3 | TRBV5-8 | TGTGCCAGCAGCTTGGGAGGGACAGGGGCAGATACGCAGTATTTT | CASSLGGTGADTQYF
. | TRBD1 | TRBJ1-1 | TRBV6-5 | TGTGCCAGCAGCCTCAGGGGGATGATGAACACTGAAGCTTTCTTT | CASSLRGMMNTEAFF
. | . | TRBJ2-7 | TRBV7-9 | TGTGCCAGCAGCTTAGGTACCGGCTACGAGCAGTACTTC | CASSLGTGYEQYF
. | . | TRBJ2-6 | TRBV28 | TGTGCCAGCACCAGGACTGTGGCTGGGGCCAACGTCCTGACTTTC | CASTRTVAGANVLTF
. | . | TRBJ1-1 | TRBV28 | TGTGCCAGCAGTTTTTCCATTCTCGAGGCTTTCTTT | CASSFSILEAFF
once | TRBD2 | TRBJ2-5 | TRBV27 | TGTGCCAGCAGTTTATTATCCGGCACTAGCGGGAGAGAGACCCAGTACTTC | CASSLLSGTSGRETQYF
. | . | TRBJ2-2 | TRBV4-2 | TGTGCCAGCAGCCAAGAAGGTCCGAGGATTGACACCGGGGAGCTGTTTTTT | CASSQEGPRIDTGELFF
. | . | TRBJ2-3 | TRBV19 | TGTGCCAGTAGTATGAACGACGGGGGTGATACGCAGTATTTT | CASSMNDGGDTQYF
. | TRBD1 | TRBJ2-1 | TRBV7-2 | TGTGCCAGCAGCCCAGGGGGTAGTCCCAATGAGCAGTTCTTC | CASSPGGSPNEQFF
. | TRBD2 | TRBJ2-7 | TRBV5-1 | TGCGCCAGCAGCTTCGGGGGGTCCTACGAGCAGTACTTC | CASSFGGSYEQYF
. | . | TRBJ1-6 | TRBV10-1 | TGCGCCAGCAGCCGAGGAGTGGGGGGGGGCTATAATTCACCCCTCCACTTT | CASSRGVGGGYNSPLHF
. | . | TRBJ1-1 | TRBV27 | TGTGCCAGCAGGCAAAGACGACTCCTTATAATGAACACTGAAGCTTTCTTT | CASRQRRLLIMNTEAFF